Presented here are 10 T cell receptor beta chains from one specimen sequenced in a study of blood T cell repertoires in COVID-19. Produced via immunoSEQ multiplex PCR; TCRdb's table is partial and in-frame only. The table shows under 250,000 clones, with 84% occurring only once. Sequencing was performed on peripheral blood. The source is a middle-aged woman who had recovered from COVID-19.

V and J are TRBV7-8 and TRBJ2-3; tentatively, D is TRBD2 (6 bases). Per germline, CDR1 SGHVS and CDR2 FQNEAQ. Between the trimmed V and J ends, which lost 1 base and 4 bases, there was a span of 15 bases. This CDR3 comprises 16 residues. The CDR3 protein is CASSLDPSASADTQYF. The CDR3 nucleotides read TGTGCCAGCAGCTTAGACCCTAGCGCATCGGCAGATACGCAGTATTTT.

This clone occurred a few times. This sequence joins TRBV10-3 and TRBJ2-2, with TRBD1 matching over 8 bases. Trimming removed 0 bases from V and 6 bases from J; junction bases left unmatched: 0. This CDR3 spans 14 amino acids. Germline CDR1 reads ENHRY; CDR2 reads SYGVKD. CDR3 coding DNA: TGTGCCATCAGTGAGTCGGGACAGGCCGGGGAGCTGTTTTTT. Protein sequence: CAISESGQAGELFF.

This chain links TRBV30 with TRBJ1-5, with D perhaps TRBD1 (6 bases). V lost 3 bases and J 4 bases, leaving 13 bases between the germline ends. CDR3 length: 14 residues. Germline values: CDR1 GTSNPN, CDR2 SVGIG (reference sequence). The CDR3 region is CAWSRGAGNQPQHF. In DNA form, the CDR3 reads TGTGCCTGGAGCAGGGGCGCAGGTAATCAGCCCCAGCATTTT.

The chain employs TRBV2 and TRBJ2-2; D uncertain. V gave up 7 bases and J gave up 7 bases, with 10 bases separating them. Germline CDR1 reads SNHLY; CDR2 reads FYNNEI. The CDR3 length is 12 residues. CDR3 sequence reads: CASKRSSGELFF. Written as DNA, the CDR3 is TGTGCCAGCAAACGGAGTAGCGGGGAGCTGTTTTTT.

The chain couples TRBV3-1 (or the pseudogene TRBV3-2) to TRBJ2-5, with D perhaps matching TRBD1 (6 bases). This CDR3 is 14 amino acids long. The germline V gene encodes CDR1 LGHDT and CDR2 YNNKEL (reference sequence). Trimming pared 4 bases from V and 5 bases from J, leaving 14 bases between. CDR3 sequence: CASSLQGPGETQYF. The CDR3 DNA reads as TGTGCCAGCAGCCTTCAGGGGCCCGGGGAGACCCAGTACTTC.

The J gene is TRBJ1-2, the V gene TRBV5-1; no definite D call. CDR1 is SGHRS and CDR2 is YFSETQ in the germline V gene. Between the trimmed V and J ends, which lost 1 base and 4 bases, there was a span of 8 bases. The CDR3 runs 13 residues. CDR3 coding DNA: TGCGCCAGCAGCTTGCGCAGTCTCTATGGCTACACCTTC. It yields the protein CASSLRSLYGYTF.

In its sample, this clone was seen a few times. For the CDR3, the DNA is TGCGCCAGCAGCCACGGACAGGGTGGACAGCCCCAGCATTTT. As protein: CASSHGQGGQPQHF. The chain combines TRBV4-1 with TRBJ1-5, with 8 bases matching TRBD1. The CDR3 has 14 amino acids. The junction had 5 bases not matched to a gene; V was cut back by 3 bases and J by 7 bases. In germline, CDR1 is MGHRA, CDR2 YSYEKL.

The gene calls are TRBV15 and TRBJ1-1, with D perhaps matching TRBD1 (5 bases). Germline V gene sequence: CDR1 LNHNV, CDR2 YYDKDF (reference sequence). The length of the CDR3 is 14 residues. The germline V and J ends were trimmed by 6 bases and 5 bases, with 16 bases remaining between them. In nucleotides, the CDR3 is TGTGCCACCAGAGTCGCGGGGGTCGTTACTGAAGCTTTCTTT. This codes for CATRVAGVVTEAFF.

A word on this clone: Being one base from a much bigger clone, this may be a read error. Other DNA sequences in this specimen translate into the identical CDR3. The chain joins TRBV12-3 or TRBV12-4 to TRBJ1-6; 10 bases map to TRBD1. V gave up 6 bases and J gave up 8 bases; unmatched junction bases: 1. The CDR3 length is 13 residues. The CDR3 bases are TGTGCCAGCAGAGGACAGGGGGATTCACCCCTCCACTTT. Its translation is CASRGQGDSPLHF.

V usage is TRBV5-4 and J usage is TRBJ2-1, with a tentative D call TRBD2 (7 bases). The CDR3 contains 15 residues. Trimming stripped 1 base from V and 2 bases from J, with 10 bases between. Germline assignment: CDR1 SGHNT and CDR2 YYREEE (reference sequence). The CDR3 here is CASSLRGAPYNEQFF. As DNA, the CDR3 is TGTGCCAGCAGCTTGCGGGGGGCCCCCTACAATGAGCAGTTCTTC.